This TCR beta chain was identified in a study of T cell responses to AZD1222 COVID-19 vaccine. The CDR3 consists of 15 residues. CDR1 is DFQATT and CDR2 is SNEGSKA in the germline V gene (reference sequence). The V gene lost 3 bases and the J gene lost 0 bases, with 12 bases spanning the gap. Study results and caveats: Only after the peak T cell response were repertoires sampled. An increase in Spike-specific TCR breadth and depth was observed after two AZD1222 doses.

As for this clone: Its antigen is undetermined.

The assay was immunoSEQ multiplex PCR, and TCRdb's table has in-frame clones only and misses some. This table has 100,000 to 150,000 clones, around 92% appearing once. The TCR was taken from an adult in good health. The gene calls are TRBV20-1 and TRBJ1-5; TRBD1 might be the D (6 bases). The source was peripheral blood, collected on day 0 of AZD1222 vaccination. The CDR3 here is CSASGQFNSNQPQHF. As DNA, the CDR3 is TGCAGTGCTAGTGGACAGTTTAATAGCAATCAGCCCCAGCATTTT.